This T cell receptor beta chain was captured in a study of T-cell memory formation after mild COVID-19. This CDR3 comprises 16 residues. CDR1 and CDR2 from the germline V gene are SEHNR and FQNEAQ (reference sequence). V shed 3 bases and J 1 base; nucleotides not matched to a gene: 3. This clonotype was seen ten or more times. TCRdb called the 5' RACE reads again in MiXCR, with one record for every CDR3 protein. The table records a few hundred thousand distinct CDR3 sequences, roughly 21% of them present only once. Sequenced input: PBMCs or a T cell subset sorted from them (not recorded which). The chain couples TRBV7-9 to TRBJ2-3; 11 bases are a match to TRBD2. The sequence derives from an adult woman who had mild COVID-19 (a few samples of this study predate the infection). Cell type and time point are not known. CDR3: CASSFLAGGRTDTQYF. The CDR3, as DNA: TGTGCCAGCAGCTTCCTAGCGGGGGGCCGCACAGATACGCAGTATTTT.